This note documents a single TCR beta chain sequence. Survey-level TCR beta sequencing used the immunoSEQ assay. The data were produced by immunoSEQ multiplex PCR, yet TCRdb's version contains in-frame clones alone and is incomplete. The sample shows tens of thousands of clones, just over 90% of them seen only once. Trimming shortened V by 4 bases and J by 3 bases, and 18 bases separated the two germline ends. This CDR3 is built from 16 residues. CDR1 SQVTM and CDR2 ANQGSEA come from the germline V gene. The V call is TRBV29-1, the J call TRBJ2-2, with a weak D call TRBD2 (5 bases). Sequencing was performed on PBMCs. This TCR was recovered from a middle-aged man with rheumatoid arthritis. The CDR3, as DNA: TGCAGCGTTGTAGGACTCACCACCGGGGACACCGGGGAGCTGTTTTTT. Encoded protein: CSVVGLTTGDTGELFF.